A single sample gave rise to the 17 T cell receptor beta chains below, sequenced in a study of CXCR3-negative and CXCR3-positive naive CD8 T cells. TRB cDNA was prepared as libraries by UMI-labeled 5' RACE. TCRdb derives one entry per CDR3 protein from the 5' RACE reads, leaving out DNA. This sample's table reports 100,000 to 150,000 distinct CDR3 sequences. Sequenced sample: naive CXCR3- CD8+ T cells from blood. As for subset: CD45RO-CCR7+CD27+CD95- naive CD8+ T cells lacking CXCR3 (TNR3-). These TCRs come from a human donor in good health. Some clones in this sample may be carry-over from other donors' samples.

The chain employs TRBV5-4 and TRBJ2-2; with no DNA, the TCRdb D assignment of TRBD2 cannot be verified. The CDR3 is 19 residues long. Germline-derived CDR1 and CDR2 are SGHNT and YYREEE (reference sequence). CDR3 protein: CASSLAWLAGGPDTGELFF.

The chain uses TRBV21-1 and TRBJ2-7. TRBV21-1 is assigned pseudogene status. This CDR3 comprises 15 residues. The CDR3 spells CASSRCGLISYEQYF.

The V gene is TRBV6-1, the J gene TRBJ2-1. CDR3 length: 15 residues. Germline V gene lookup returns CDR1 MNHNS and CDR2 SASEGT. CDR3: CASSEGASSYNEQFF.

The chain combines TRBV25-1 with TRBJ2-7; as DNA is missing, the TRBD1 call by TCRdb cannot be tested. This CDR3 region has 14 residues. Germline V CDR1 and CDR2: MGHDK, SYGVNS. The CDR3 loop reads CASSEWGTSYEQYF.

The CDR3 region is CSVYADSWGELFF. V usage is TRBV29-1 and J usage is TRBJ2-2. The CDR3 consists of 13 residues. Per germline, CDR1 SQVTM and CDR2 ANQGSEA.

The V call is TRBV28, the J call TRBJ1-5. CDR1 is MDHEN and CDR2 is SYDVKM in the germline V gene. The CDR3 sequence is 17 residues long. The CDR3 is CASNTDTVRGGNQPQHF.

The chain couples TRBV19 to TRBJ2-1; as DNA is missing, the TRBD1 call by TCRdb cannot be tested. CDR3 length equals 13 residues. The germline gives CDR1 LNHDA, CDR2 SQIVND (reference sequence). CDR3 residues: CASSTRDIFRQFF.

This sequence joins TRBV18 and TRBJ2-1; lacking DNA, the TRBD2 call made by TCRdb goes unchecked. Per the germline V gene, CDR1 is KGHSH and CDR2 is LQKENI. This CDR3 has 17 residues. The CDR3: CASSPGSPGRKLDEQFF.

The chain links TRBV29-1 to TRBJ2-5; TCRdb indicates TRBD1, and absent DNA this call remains unverified. Germline lookup yields CDR1 SQVTM and CDR2 ANQGSEA. The CDR3 spans 13 residues. CDR3 protein: CSVETDPSETQYF.

CDR3 sequence reads: CASSSRGGVRNEQFF. V gene TRBV28 combines with J gene TRBJ2-1; TCRdb gives TRBD1 as the D gene, but with no DNA this cannot be confirmed. The CDR3 contains 15 residues. Per the germline V gene, CDR1 is MDHEN and CDR2 is SYDVKM.

This sequence joins TRBV2 and TRBJ1-5; TCRdb's D call of TRBD1 is untestable without DNA. Germline assignment: CDR1 SNHLY and CDR2 FYNNEI. CDR3 size: 14 residues. The CDR3 loop reads CASTKDSSNQPQHF.

The rearrangement links TRBV28 to TRBJ1-2; the D call from TCRdb, TRBD1, cannot be confirmed without DNA. Germline V gene sequence: CDR1 MDHEN, CDR2 SYDVKM. The CDR3 covers 16 residues. This chain's CDR3 is CASRGPFLHFSIGYTF.

The gene calls are TRBV14 and TRBJ2-7; TCRdb selects TRBD1, and the lack of DNA leaves this call unchecked. This CDR3 contains 13 residues. CDR1 and CDR2 from the germline V gene are SGHDN and FVKESK. The CDR3 loop is CASRPDSGPEQYF.

The chain joins TRBV28 to TRBJ1-3; the D call from TCRdb, TRBD1, cannot be confirmed without DNA. The CDR3 is made up of 15 amino acids. Germline CDR1 MDHEN, CDR2 SYDVKM. CDR3 protein: CASSADMFSGNTIYF. Full variable domain (rest looked up from reference TRBV28 and TRBJ1-3): DVKVTQSSRYLVKRTGEKVFLECVQDMDHENMFWYRQDPGLGLRLIYFSYDVKMKEKGDIPEGYSVSREKKERFSLILESASTNQTSMYLCASSADMFSGNTIYFGEGSWLTVV.

The V call is TRBV29-1, the J call TRBJ2-5; no DNA is available, so the TRBD1 call from TCRdb remains unchecked. Germline assignment: CDR1 SQVTM and CDR2 ANQGSEA. The CDR3 has 14 residues. The CDR3 loop is CSVWGAPLEETQYF.

This chain links TRBV4-1 with TRBJ2-7; TCRdb names TRBD1, which stays unverified in the absence of DNA. Germline loops: CDR1 MGHRA, CDR2 YSYEKL. There are 15 residues in the CDR3. CDR3: CASSLIQGEKDEQYF.

The J gene is TRBJ2-2, the V gene TRBV5-1. There are 13 residues in the CDR3. CDR1 is SGHRS and CDR2 is YFSETQ in the germline V gene. CDR3 protein: CASSLASIGELFF.